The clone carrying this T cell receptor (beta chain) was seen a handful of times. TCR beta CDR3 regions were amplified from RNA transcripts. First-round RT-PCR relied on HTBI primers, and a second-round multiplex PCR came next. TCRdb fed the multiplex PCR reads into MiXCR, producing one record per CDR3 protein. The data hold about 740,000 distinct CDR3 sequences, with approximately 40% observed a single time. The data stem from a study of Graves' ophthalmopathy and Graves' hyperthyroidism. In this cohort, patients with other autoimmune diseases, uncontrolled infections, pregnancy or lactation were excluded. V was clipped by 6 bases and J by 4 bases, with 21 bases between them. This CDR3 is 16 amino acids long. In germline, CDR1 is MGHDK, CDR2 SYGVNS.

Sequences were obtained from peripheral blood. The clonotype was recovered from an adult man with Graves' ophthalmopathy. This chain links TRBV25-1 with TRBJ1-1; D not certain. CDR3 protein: CASSQVLWGAGTEAFF. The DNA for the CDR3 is TGTGCCAGCAGCCAAGTTTTGTGGGGAGCGGGCACTGAAGCTTTCTTT.